Reported below is one TCR beta chain. There were TCR beta CDR3 regions amplified from RNA transcripts. TCR CDR3 underwent first-round RT-PCR with the HTBI primer set. TCRdb re-derived calls from the multiplex PCR reads in MiXCR, one entry per CDR3 protein. The sample has 300,000 or so distinct CDR3 sequences, roughly 15% seen once. The entry originates in a study of T cells in Graves' hyperthyroidism and ophthalmopathy. Turning to the study itself: Any treatment followed the collection of peripheral blood at initial diagnosis.

The CDR3 is 17 residues long. CDR1 and CDR2 (germline): SEHNR, FQNEAQ (reference sequence). V lost 2 bases to trimming and J lost 2 bases, with 15 bases between them. The sequenced material came from blood. The sequence was collected from a man aged 25 to 40 with Graves' hyperthyroidism. The chain combines TRBV7-9 with TRBJ2-2; TRBD1 is a possible D gene (7 bases). The chain's CDR3 is CASSLRRRGRNTGELFF. In nucleotides, the CDR3 is TGTGCCAGCAGCTTAAGGAGGAGGGGGCGCAACACCGGGGAGCTGTTTTTT.